Following are 11 T cell receptor beta chains from one sample sequenced in a study of neurological immune-mediated disorders. TCRdb reprocessed the 5' RACE reads with MiXCR, giving one entry per CDR3 protein. The sample carries 35,000 to 40,000 distinct CDR3 sequences, around a tenth recorded once. Material: CD4+ T cells from blood. The source is a woman in her twenties or thirties with HTLV-1-associated myelopathy (HAM/TSP).

Comment on this clonotype: Compared with germline, one end of the junction differs, possibly owing to a read error. The chain recombines TRBV24-1 with TRBJ2-6, with D perhaps matching TRBD1 (5 bases). The CDR3 covers 15 residues. CDR1 and CDR2 (germline): KGHDR, SFDVKD. In DNA, the CDR3 is TGTGCCACCAGTGATCCAAGAACTGGGGCCTACGTACTGACTTTC. Protein product: CATSDPRTGAYVLTF.

There are many counts of this clonotype. The gene calls are TRBV20-1 and TRBJ2-7; D possibly corresponds to TRBD2 (6 bases). V shed 7 bases and J shed 2 bases, with 18 bases lying between them. The CDR3 sequence is 14 residues long. Germline V gene data show CDR1 as DFQATT and CDR2 as SNEGSKA (reference sequence). The CDR3 DNA reads TGCAGTGTACGCCGGGGCGGGACCGCCTACGAGCAGTACTTC. This encodes CSVRRGGTAYEQYF.

With respect to this clonotype: One junction end disagrees with the germline gene, perhaps due to a read error. The gene calls are TRBV3-1 and TRBJ2-2, with 10 bases aligning to TRBD1. Per the germline V gene, CDR1 is LGHDT and CDR2 is YNNKEL (reference sequence). This CDR3 spans 15 amino acids. The DNA for the CDR3 is TGTGTCAGCAGCCGGGACAGGGGTTACACCGGGGAGCTGTTTTTT. Its protein is CVSSRDRGYTGELFF.

Worth noting for this clonotype: Relative to the germline gene, one junction end is altered; a read error may explain this. The rearrangement joins TRBV3-1 to TRBJ2-3, with 7 bases fitting TRBD1. The CDR3 totals 17 residues. Germline V gives CDR1 LGHDT, CDR2 YNNKEL (reference sequence). The CDR3 bases are TGTGCCAGCAGCCAAGAAGTGGACAGGTCTAGCACAGATACGCACTACTTT. Protein sequence: CASSQEVDRSSTDTHYF.

The chain combines TRBV6-4 with TRBJ2-7, with D possibly matching TRBD2 (6 bases). The CDR3 consists of 17 residues. Germline-derived CDR1 and CDR2 are MRHNA and SNTAGT. V lost 0 bases, J lost 3 bases, and 18 bases lay in between. CDR3 region: CASSDSGGGISYYEQYF. DNA of the CDR3: TGTGCCAGCAGTGACTCTGGGGGAGGAATCAGCTACTACGAGCAGTACTTC.

The table lists this clonotype with many counts. The chain recombines TRBV19 with TRBJ1-3; D gene unclear. V was clipped by 6 bases and J by 0 bases, with 9 bases between them. This CDR3 has 14 residues. The germline V gene encodes CDR1 LNHDA and CDR2 SQIVND (reference sequence). CDR3 DNA sequence: TGTGCCAGTAGCCGGACGGTCTCTGGAAACACCATATATTTT. The encoded protein is CASSRTVSGNTIYF.

The sample holds many counts of this clonotype. The genes are TRBV28 and TRBJ1-2; 10 bases align to TRBD1. CDR1 is MDHEN and CDR2 is SYDVKM in the germline V gene. The CDR3 sequence is 12 residues long. Trimming at V came to 5 bases and at J to 7 bases, leaving 1 base not matched to a gene. CDR3 in DNA: TGTGCCAGCAGTAGGACAGGGGGTGGCTACACCTTC. Amino acids: CASSRTGGGYTF.

This clonotype appeared many times. The chain links TRBV4-1 to TRBJ1-1; D gene ambiguous. Trimming pared 1 base from V and 1 base from J, leaving 10 bases between. Germline CDR1 reads MGHRA; CDR2 reads YSYEKL. The CDR3 contains 15 residues. CDR3 nucleotides: TGCGCCAGCAGCCAAGGATACCGCCCGAACACTGAAGCTTTCTTT. Translation gives CASSQGYRPNTEAFF.

This clonotype was counted ten times or more. The CDR3 nucleotides read TGCGCCAGCAGTGAGAGCGGCAGGGGTAGAGGATCACCCCTCCACTTT. Residues: CASSESGRGRGSPLHF. V and J are TRBV10-2 and TRBJ1-6; D perhaps matches TRBD1 (6 bases). The CDR3 consists of 16 residues. CDR1 is WSHSY and CDR2 is SAAADI in the germline V gene. V lost 2 bases and J 10 bases, leaving 18 bases between the germline ends.

The chain uses TRBV20-1 and TRBJ2-3; D not certain. Germline CDR1 and CDR2: DFQATT and SNEGSKA (reference sequence). The ends were cut back, 1 base at V and 0 bases at J, with 8 bases in the middle. This CDR3 is 14 amino acids long. The chain's CDR3 is CSARAFTSTDTQYF. CDR3 nucleotides: TGCAGTGCTAGAGCGTTCACTAGCACAGATACGCAGTATTTT.

This clonotype was counted at least ten times. The chain joins TRBV27 to TRBJ2-5; the D is unclear. CDR3 length: 13 residues. CDR1 and CDR2 from the germline V gene are MNHEY and SMNVEV (reference sequence). Trimming shortened V by 0 bases and J by 7 bases, and 9 bases separated the two germline ends. CDR3 sequence (DNA): TGTGCCAGCAGTTTATCGCCCAAGGCGACCCAGTACTTC. As protein: CASSLSPKATQYF.